Each of the 13 T cell receptor beta chains below was sequenced from the same sample in a study of blood T cell repertoires in COVID-19. Clones were sequenced by immunoSEQ multiplex PCR, and TCRdb holds only the in-frame ones, with some missing. The sample lists 90,000 or so clones, over 70% occurring once. The source material was peripheral blood. The source is a human donor in a cohort sampled during active COVID-19.

This rearrangement joins TRBV3-1 (or the pseudogene TRBV3-2) to TRBJ2-3; D may be TRBD2 (6 bases). This CDR3 has 12 residues. V shed 8 bases and J shed 12 bases, with 18 bases lying between them. Germline CDR1 LGHDT, CDR2 YNNKEL (reference sequence). CDR3 in DNA: TGTGCCAGCCAGGCGGGGAGCGCGCGTCAGTATTTT. It translates to CASQAGSARQYF.

The V and J genes are TRBV11-2 and TRBJ1-5, with D tentatively TRBD1 (6 bases). The CDR3 has 15 residues. Between the trimmed V and J ends, which lost 3 bases and 7 bases, there was a span of 16 bases. Germline assignment: CDR1 SGHAT and CDR2 FQNNGV. DNA of the CDR3: TGTGCCAGCAGCTTCGAGTCCGCAGGGGAACAGCCCCAGCATTTT. Its translation: CASSFESAGEQPQHF.

The V gene is TRBV19, the J gene TRBJ1-2, with D tentatively TRBD1 (5 bases). This CDR3 is 17 amino acids long. V lost 3 bases to trimming and J lost 8 bases, with 25 bases between them. Per the germline V gene, CDR1 is LNHDA and CDR2 is SQIVND (reference sequence). In DNA form, the CDR3 reads TGTGCCAGTAGTATGGGACCGGGGGGTTCGCTGCCGGGCGGCTACACCTTC. Translating it yields CASSMGPGGSLPGGYTF.

V is TRBV7-3 and J is TRBJ2-1, with 9 positions matching TRBD2. V was pared by 8 bases and J by 2 bases, with 16 bases of the junction left unmatched. The V gene's germline CDR1 is SGHTA and CDR2 FQGTGA. The CDR3 totals 18 residues. The CDR3 DNA reads TGTGCCAGCTCGGCGGGAGGGCCATCAGATCCCCCCTACAATGAGCAGTTCTTC. As protein: CASSAGGPSDPPYNEQFF.

The gene calls are TRBV19 and TRBJ2-3, with 11 nucleotides matching TRBD1. The CDR3 contains 16 residues. CDR1 is LNHDA, CDR2 SQIVND, per germline (reference sequence). After removal of 5 bases from V and 4 bases from J, the junction contained 8 bases not matched to a gene. CDR3 sequence: CASSLGQGVPADTQYF. CDR3 in DNA: TGTGCCAGTAGTCTGGGACAGGGGGTTCCCGCAGATACGCAGTATTTT.

The chain links TRBV6-2 or TRBV6-3 to TRBJ2-7; 11 positions match TRBD2. The V gene's germline CDR1 is MNHEY and CDR2 SVGEGT. J gave up 5 bases and V 2 bases, and 14 bases lay outside the gene matches. CDR3 length: 18 residues. As DNA, the CDR3 is TGTGCCAGCAGTTACCCACACACGGGACTAGCGGAGCTAAACGAGCAGTACTTC. This gives the protein CASSYPHTGLAELNEQYF.

The J gene is TRBJ2-3, the V gene TRBV3-1 (or the pseudogene TRBV3-2); the match to TRBD2 covers 9 bases. With V trimmed by 8 bases and J by 1 base, 1 base remained unmatched. Germline CDR1 reads LGHDT; CDR2 reads YNNKEL (reference sequence). The CDR3 extends over 13 amino acids. The CDR3 region is CASGGRGTDTQYF. CDR3 sequence (DNA): TGTGCCAGCGGCGGGAGGGGCACAGATACGCAGTATTTT.

V usage is TRBV4-1 and J usage is TRBJ2-2, with 7 bases fitting TRBD1. CDR3 length: 15 amino acids. Germline trimming cut 4 bases from V and 5 bases from J; bases unmatched to any gene: 7. Germline-derived CDR1 and CDR2 are MGHRA and YSYEKL. The CDR3 DNA is TGCGCCAGCAGCCCGGGACAGTGGGGGACCGGGGAGCTGTTTTTT. Translated: CASSPGQWGTGELFF.

CDR3 amino acids: CASSSGRTSGGKTQYF. CDR3 coding DNA: TGTGCCAGCAGTTCCGGACGGACCAGCGGTGGAAAGACCCAGTACTTC. The chain has TRBV11-2 and TRBJ2-5; TRBD2 might be the D (5 bases). The CDR3 spans 16 residues. Germline V lookup: CDR1 SGHAT, CDR2 FQNNGV. V lost 6 bases and J lost 6, with 23 bases in between.

The V and J genes are TRBV2 and TRBJ2-3, with D perhaps TRBD2 (5 bases). CDR3 length: 14 residues. The V gene lost 3 bases and the J gene lost 7 bases, with 14 bases spanning the gap. CDR1 SNHLY and CDR2 FYNNEI come from the germline V gene. The DNA of the CDR3 is TGTGCCAGCAGTGATCCCGGGCCCGGGAATACGCAGTATTTT. Encoded protein: CASSDPGPGNTQYF.

This chain connects TRBV24-1 to TRBJ2-1; 12 bases are a match to TRBD1. CDR1 is KGHDR and CDR2 is SFDVKD in the germline V gene. V shed 3 bases and J 7 bases; nucleotides not matched to a gene: 9. The CDR3 is made up of 17 amino acids. CDR3 loop: CATSDRTSGQGANEQFF. The CDR3 coding sequence is TGTGCCACCAGTGATCGGACGTCGGGACAGGGGGCGAATGAGCAGTTCTTC.

The rearrangement joins TRBV28 to TRBJ1-5; tentative D call: TRBD1 (5 bases). This CDR3 is built from 14 residues. V was pared by 6 bases and J by 5 bases, with 14 bases between. Germline V gives CDR1 MDHEN, CDR2 SYDVKM. CDR3 DNA sequence: TGTGCCAGCAGCACGGTCAGGGTCGATCAGCCCCAGCATTTT. The encoded protein is CASSTVRVDQPQHF.

The chain is built from TRBV7-9 and TRBJ2-3; 10 bases line up with TRBD2. Germline V gene data show CDR1 as SEHNR and CDR2 as FQNEAQ (reference sequence). V gave up 3 bases and J gave up 0 bases; unmatched junction bases: 9. This CDR3 is built from 18 residues. The CDR3 DNA reads TGTGCCAGCAGCTTGCGGCGGACTAGCGGCCCTAGCACAGATACGCAGTATTTT. It is translated as CASSLRRTSGPSTDTQYF.